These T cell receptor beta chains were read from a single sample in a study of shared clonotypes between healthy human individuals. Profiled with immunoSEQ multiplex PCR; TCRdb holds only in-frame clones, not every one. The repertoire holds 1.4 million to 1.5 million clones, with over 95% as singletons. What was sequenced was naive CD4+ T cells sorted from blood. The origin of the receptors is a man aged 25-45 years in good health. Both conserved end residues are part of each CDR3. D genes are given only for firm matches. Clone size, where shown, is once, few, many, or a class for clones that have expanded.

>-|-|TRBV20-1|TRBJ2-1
TGTGCGGGCGGGAACTACAATGAGCAGTTCTTC
CAGGNYNEQFF
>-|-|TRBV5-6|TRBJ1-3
TGTGCCAGCAGCTCCGGGTCGCCTGGAAACACCATATATTTT
CASSSGSPGNTIYF
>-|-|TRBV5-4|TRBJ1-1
TGTGCCAGCAGCCCGCAACAGGGAAAGAACACTGAAGCTTTCTTT
CASSPQQGKNTEAFF
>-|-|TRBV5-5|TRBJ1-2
TGTGCCAGCAGCTTGGAGGGGGTCCGTGGCTACACCTTC
CASSLEGVRGYTF
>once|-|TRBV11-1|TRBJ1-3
TGTGCCAGCAGCTTGAGCCGTTCCAATGAAAACACCATATATTTT
CASSLSRSNENTIYF
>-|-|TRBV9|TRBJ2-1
TGTGCCAGCAGCCTAATTCCGATGCCTTCTAATGAGCAGTTCTTC
CASSLIPMPSNEQFF
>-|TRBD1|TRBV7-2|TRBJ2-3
TGTGCCAGCAGCCCAGGGGGCGCGTGGGATACGCAGTATTTT
CASSPGGAWDTQYF
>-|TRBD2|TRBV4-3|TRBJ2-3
TGCGCCAGCAGCCAAGACGTGTCGGGAGGGATAGGAGGCACAGATACGCAGTATTTT
CASSQDVSGGIGGTDTQYF
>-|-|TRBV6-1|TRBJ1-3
TGTGCCAGCAGTGAAGGCCCCATCGGGACCGCCTGGGACACCATATATTTT
CASSEGPIGTAWDTIYF
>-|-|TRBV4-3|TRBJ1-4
TGCGCCAGCAGCCCATACAGGGCAACTAATGAAAAACTGTTTTTT
CASSPYRATNEKLFF
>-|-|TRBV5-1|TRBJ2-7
TGCGCCAGCAGCTTGGCCCAGGGTCCCTACGAGCAGTACTTC
CASSLAQGPYEQYF
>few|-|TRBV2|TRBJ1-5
TGTGCCAGCAGTCCATGGGGACGAAATCAGCCCCAGCATTTT
CASSPWGRNQPQHF
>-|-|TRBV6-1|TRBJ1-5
TGTGCCAGCAGTGACAGATCCAATCAGCCCCAGCATTTT
CASSDRSNQPQHF
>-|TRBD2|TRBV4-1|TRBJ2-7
TGCGCCAGCAGCCAATCCCAAACGGGGGGGACTAGCTCCTACGAGCAGTACTTC
CASSQSQTGGTSSYEQYF
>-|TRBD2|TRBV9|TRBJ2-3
TGTGCCAGCAGCCCTCGACTAGCGGGGTCCACAGATACGCAGTATTTT
CASSPRLAGSTDTQYF
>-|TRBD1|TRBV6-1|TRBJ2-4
TGTGCCAGCAGTACAACGGGGACAGGAATAAAAAACCAGTACTTC
CASSTTGTGIKNQYF
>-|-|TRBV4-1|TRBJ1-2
TGCGCCAGCAGCCAAGTACCGGGTGACGGCGGGGGCTACACCTTC
CASSQVPGDGGGYTF
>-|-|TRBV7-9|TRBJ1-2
TGTGCCAGCAGCTTAAAAGGGTTCGGCTACACCTTC
CASSLKGFGYTF
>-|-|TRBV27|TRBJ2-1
TGTGCCAGCTCGCCATGGGCGGTCGAGGGGCCCTACAATGAGCAGTTCTTC
CASSPWAVEGPYNEQFF
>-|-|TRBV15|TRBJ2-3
TGTGCCACCAGCAGAGACCTGGTAGATACGCAGTATTTT
CATSRDLVDTQYF
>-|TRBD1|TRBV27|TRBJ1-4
TGTGCCAGCAGTTTACACAGGGGCAATGAAAAACTGTTTTTT
CASSLHRGNEKLFF
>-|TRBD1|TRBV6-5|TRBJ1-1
TGTGCCAGCAGTTACTCGGGACAGGGAGGAACTGAAGCTTTCTTT
CASSYSGQGGTEAFF
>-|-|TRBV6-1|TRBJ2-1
TGTGCCATCAGTGAGTCGGGGTGGGGAAGCTCCTACAATGAGCAGTTCTTC
CAISESGWGSSYNEQFF
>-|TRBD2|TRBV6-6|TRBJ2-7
TGTGCCAGCAGTTACCTTAGCGGGAGGCCAACCTACGAGCAGTACTTC
CASSYLSGRPTYEQYF
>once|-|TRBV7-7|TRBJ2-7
TGTGCTAGCAGCAAAGGCGCGGGGGCAGGGTACGAGCAGTACTTC
CASSKGAGAGYEQYF
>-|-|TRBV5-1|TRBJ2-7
TGCGCCAGCAGCTTGGGGTGGGACGTGCCCTACGAGCAGTACTTC
CASSLGWDVPYEQYF
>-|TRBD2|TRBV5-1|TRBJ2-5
TGCGCCAGCAGCCCTGGGACTAGCGGGAGCCCGGAGACCCAGTACTTC
CASSPGTSGSPETQYF
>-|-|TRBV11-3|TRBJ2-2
TGTGCCAGCAGTTACTCGGGGTGGACATACACCGGGGAGCTGTTTTTT
CASSYSGWTYTGELFF
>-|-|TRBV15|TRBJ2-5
TGTGCCACCAGCAGAGAAGGGGCCCAGTACTTC
CATSREGAQYF
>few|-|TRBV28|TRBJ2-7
TGTGCCAGCAGTTTAGAGGGTATCTACGAGCAGTACTTC
CASSLEGIYEQYF
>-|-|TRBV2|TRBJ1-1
TGTGCCAGCGGGGAGAAACCCTTCGAAGCTTTCTTT
CASGEKPFEAFF
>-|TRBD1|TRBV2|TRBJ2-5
TGTGCCAGCAGGGACAGGGCGCAAGAGACCCAGTACTTC
CASRDRAQETQYF
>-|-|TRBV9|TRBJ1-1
TGTGCCAGCAGCGACTCTTTGAACACTGAAGCTTTCTTT
CASSDSLNTEAFF
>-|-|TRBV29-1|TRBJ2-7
TGCAGCGTTGGGACAGTCCTTTCTTACGAGCAGTACTTC
CSVGTVLSYEQYF
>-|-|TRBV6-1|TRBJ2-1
TGTGCCAGCAGTGAAAGGGGGGTAAGAGGTGGGGAGGCGATCAATGAGCAGTTCTTC
CASSERGVRGGEAINEQFF
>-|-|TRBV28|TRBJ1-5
TGTGCCAGCACCCTCCGCCAGACAGAAATACCCCAGCATTTT
CASTLRQTEIPQHF
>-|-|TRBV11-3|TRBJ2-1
TGTGCCAGCAGCTTAGATTCCTGGGGTGAGCAGTTCTTC
CASSLDSWGEQFF
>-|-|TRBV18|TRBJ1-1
TGTGCCAGCTCACCCGCTATCCGGAACACTGAAGCTTTCTTT
CASSPAIRNTEAFF
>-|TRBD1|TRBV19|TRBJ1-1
TGTGCCAGTACAGACAGGGGATTAGGTAAAGCTGAAGCTTTCTTT
CASTDRGLGKAEAFF
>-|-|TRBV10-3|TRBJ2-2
TGTGCCATCAGAAGGGACTTATCGAACGGGGAGCTGTTTTTT
CAIRRDLSNGELFF
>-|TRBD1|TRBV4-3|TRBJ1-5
TGCGCCAGCAGCCAGGGAGACAGGGGGGGACAGCCCCAGCATTTT
CASSQGDRGGQPQHF
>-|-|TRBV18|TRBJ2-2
TGTGCCAGCTCACTTTCCAGCGCGAACACCGGGGAGCTGTTTTTT
CASSLSSANTGELFF
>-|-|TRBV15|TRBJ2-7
TGTGCCACCAGCAGCAGGGGAAAATACGAGCAGTACTTC
CATSSRGKYEQYF
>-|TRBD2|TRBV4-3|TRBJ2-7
TGCGCCAGCAGCCACCAGTTTAGCGGGAGGGCCTACGAGCAGTACTTC
CASSHQFSGRAYEQYF
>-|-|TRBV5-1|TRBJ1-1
TGCGCCAGCAGCTTGGTGGTCGGGGAGAACACTGAAGCTTTCTTT
CASSLVVGENTEAFF
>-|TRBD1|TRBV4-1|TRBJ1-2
TGCGCCAGCAGCCTACGGACAGGGGATGGCTACACCTTC
CASSLRTGDGYTF
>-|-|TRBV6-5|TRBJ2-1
TGTGCCAGCAGGGCCGTCTACAATGAGCAGTTCTTC
CASRAVYNEQFF
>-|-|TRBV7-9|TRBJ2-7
TGTGCCAGCAGCTTTTCAGGACTTCCCGACGAGCAGTACTTC
CASSFSGLPDEQYF
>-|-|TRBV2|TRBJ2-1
TGTGCCAGCAGTCCCTTGGGGGATGAGCAGTTCTTC
CASSPLGDEQFF
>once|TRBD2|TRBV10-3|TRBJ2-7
TGTGCCATCACCAATAGCGGGACTACCTACGAGCAGTACTTC
CAITNSGTTYEQYF
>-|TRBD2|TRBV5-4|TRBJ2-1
TGTGCCAGCAGCTCGGGACTAGCGGGAGCTCGCAATGAGCAGTTCTTC
CASSSGLAGARNEQFF
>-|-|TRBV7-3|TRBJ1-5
TGTGCCAGCAGCTTAAGTCACAGCGATCAGCCCCAGCATTTT
CASSLSHSDQPQHF